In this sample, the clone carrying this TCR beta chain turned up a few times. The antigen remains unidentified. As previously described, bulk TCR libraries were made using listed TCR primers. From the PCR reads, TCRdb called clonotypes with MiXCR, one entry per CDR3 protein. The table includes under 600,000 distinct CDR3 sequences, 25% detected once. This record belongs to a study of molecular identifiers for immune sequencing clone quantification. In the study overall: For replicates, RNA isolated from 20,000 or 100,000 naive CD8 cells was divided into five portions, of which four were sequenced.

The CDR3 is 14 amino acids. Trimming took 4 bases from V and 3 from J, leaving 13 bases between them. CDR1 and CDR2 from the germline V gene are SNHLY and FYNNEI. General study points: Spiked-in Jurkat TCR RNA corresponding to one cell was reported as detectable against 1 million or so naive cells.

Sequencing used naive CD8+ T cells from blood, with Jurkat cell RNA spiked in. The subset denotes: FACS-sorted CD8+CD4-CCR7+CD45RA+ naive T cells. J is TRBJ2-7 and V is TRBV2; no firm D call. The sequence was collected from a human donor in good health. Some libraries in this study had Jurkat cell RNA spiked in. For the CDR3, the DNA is TGTGCCAGCAGTGGGCAGGATACTATCTACGAGCAGTACTTC. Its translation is CASSGQDTIYEQYF.